This T cell receptor beta chain was obtained from a study of OX40 agonist ivuxolimab in advanced cancers. At the level of the study: Dose-escalation patients suffered from hepatocellular carcinoma, melanoma, renal cell or head and neck cancer. General observations from the study: Among expanded peripheral T cells, antigen specificity went undetermined.

The V gene lost 1 base and the J gene lost 0 bases, with 9 bases spanning the gap. CDR1 LGHNA and CDR2 YSLEER come from the germline V gene. The CDR3 is 15 amino acids. Here immunoSEQ multiplex PCR was the method, and the copy in TCRdb shows in-frame clones only, minus some. The table lists roughly 68,000 clones, 65% to 90% of them singletons. On this clone itself: The antigen is unknown.

The chain couples TRBV4-3 to TRBJ1-1; D ambiguous. The sample in question was CD4+ or CD8+ T cells sorted from blood, obtained in a trial of the OX40 agonist ivuxolimab. This clonotype originated in an adult with an advanced solid tumor such as melanoma, head and neck, liver or kidney cancer. The CDR3 DNA reads as TGCGCCAGCAGCCAAGTCCTCGGCATGAACACTGAAGCTTTCTTT. It codes for CASSQVLGMNTEAFF.